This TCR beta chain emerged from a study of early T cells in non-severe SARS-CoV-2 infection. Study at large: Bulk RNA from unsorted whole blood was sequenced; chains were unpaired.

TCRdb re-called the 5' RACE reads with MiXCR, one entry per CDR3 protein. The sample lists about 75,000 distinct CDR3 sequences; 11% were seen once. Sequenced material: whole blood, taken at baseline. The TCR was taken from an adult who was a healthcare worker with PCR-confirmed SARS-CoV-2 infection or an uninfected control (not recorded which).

CDR3 in amino acids: CASSPTRTTDTQYF. Here the CDR3 DNA reads TGTGCCAGCAGCCCTACTCGGACTACAGATACGCAGTATTTT. The chain couples TRBV11-3 to TRBJ2-3, with D possibly TRBD2 on 5 matching bases. Germline CDR1 SGHNT, CDR2 YENEEA. The CDR3 loop spans 14 amino acids. Trimming removed 5 bases at V and 3 bases at J, with 12 bases between. Variable domain in full (rest from reference TRBV11-3 and TRBJ2-3): EAGVVQSPRYKIIEKKQPVAFWCNPISGHNTLYWYLQNLGQGPELLIRYENEEAVDDSQLPKDRFSAERLKGVDSTLKIQPAELGDSAVYLCASSPTRTTDTQYFGPGTRLTVL.